This TCR beta chain was recovered during a study of blood T cell repertoires in COVID-19. Across the whole study: Some COVID-19 samples were acute and others convalescent; all came from the United States, Italy and Spain. Nucleic acid was either cDNA or gDNA, and it came from T cells, B-cell-depleted T cells, or PBMCs.

The germline CDR1 and CDR2 sequences are SGHAT and FQNNGV. The CDR3 runs 19 residues. Trimming took off 1 base at V and 3 bases at J, with 25 bases between the two ends. Libraries were prepared by immunoSEQ multiplex PCR; TCRdb keeps only in-frame clonotypes and omits some of them. The profile shows around 140,000 clones, roughly 91% of them singletons. The chain recombines TRBV11-2 with TRBJ2-7; possibly TRBD2 for D (5 bases). The sequencing sample was made of peripheral blood. The receptor was derived from a man in his 60s with active or convalescent COVID-19. The CDR3 DNA follows: TGTGCCAGCAGCTTAGTACGAGGGTCTCGTACAGAATTGTTCTACGAGCAGTACTTC. Translating it yields CASSLVRGSRTELFYEQYF.